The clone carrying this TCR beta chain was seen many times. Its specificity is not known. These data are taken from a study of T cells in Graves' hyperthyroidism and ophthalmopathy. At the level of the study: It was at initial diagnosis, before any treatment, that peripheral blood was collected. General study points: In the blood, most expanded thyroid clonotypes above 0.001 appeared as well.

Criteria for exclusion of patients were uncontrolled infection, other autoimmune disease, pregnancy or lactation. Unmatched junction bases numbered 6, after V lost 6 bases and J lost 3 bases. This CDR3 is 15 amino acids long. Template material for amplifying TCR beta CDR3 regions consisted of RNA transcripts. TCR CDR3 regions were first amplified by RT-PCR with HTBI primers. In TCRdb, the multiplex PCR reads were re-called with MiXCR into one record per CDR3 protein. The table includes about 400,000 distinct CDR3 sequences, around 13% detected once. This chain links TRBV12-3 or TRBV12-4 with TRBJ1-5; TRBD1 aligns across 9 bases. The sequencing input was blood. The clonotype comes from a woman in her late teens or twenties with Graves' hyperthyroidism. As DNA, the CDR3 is TGTGCCAGCAGACTGACAGGGGGAACCAATCAGCCCCAGCATTTT. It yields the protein CASRLTGGTNQPQHF.